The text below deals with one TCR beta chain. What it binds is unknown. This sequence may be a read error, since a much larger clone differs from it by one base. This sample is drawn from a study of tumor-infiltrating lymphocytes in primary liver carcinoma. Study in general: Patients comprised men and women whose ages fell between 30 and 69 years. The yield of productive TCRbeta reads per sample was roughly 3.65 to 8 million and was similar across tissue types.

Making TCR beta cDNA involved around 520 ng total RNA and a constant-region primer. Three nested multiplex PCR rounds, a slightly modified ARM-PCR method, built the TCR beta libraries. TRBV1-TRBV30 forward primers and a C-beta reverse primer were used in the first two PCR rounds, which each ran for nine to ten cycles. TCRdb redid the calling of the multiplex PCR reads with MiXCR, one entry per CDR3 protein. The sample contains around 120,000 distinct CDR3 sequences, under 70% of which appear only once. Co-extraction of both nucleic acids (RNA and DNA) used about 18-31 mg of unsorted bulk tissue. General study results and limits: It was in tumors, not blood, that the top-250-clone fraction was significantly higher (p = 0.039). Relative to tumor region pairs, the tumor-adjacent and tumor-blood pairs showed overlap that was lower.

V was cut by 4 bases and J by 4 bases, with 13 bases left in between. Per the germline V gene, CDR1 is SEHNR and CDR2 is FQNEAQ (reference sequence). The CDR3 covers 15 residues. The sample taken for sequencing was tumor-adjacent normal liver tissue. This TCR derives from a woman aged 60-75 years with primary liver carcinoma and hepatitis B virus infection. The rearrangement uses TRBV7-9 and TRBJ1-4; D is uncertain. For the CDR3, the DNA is TGTGCCAGCAGCTCAGATTTCGCCGTTAATGAAAAACTGTTTTTT. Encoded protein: CASSSDFAVNEKLFF.